The 11 T cell receptor beta chains presented below share a single source sample, sequenced in a study of CD8+CD57+ T cells in acquired aplastic anemia (dated by TCRdb to 2016 to 2018). The sample was run on an Illumina HiSeq 2000. TCR beta VDJ combination and CDR3 sequence profiling used genomic DNA as the template. Starting from the raw public reads, TCRdb applied fastp trimming at Q25, assembled clones with MiXCR and retained in-frame beta chains. Entries are consolidated by CDR3 protein sequence, retaining the most common genes and DNA. For this sample there are about 70,000 distinct CDR3 sequences; around half appear just once. The leading ten clones occupy around 8% of the sample. Sequencing was performed on sorted CD4+, CD8+, or CD8+CD57+ T cells (not recorded which) from PBMCs. Receptor source: a human donor in good health, serving as a control.

The chain combines TRBV11-2 with TRBJ2-7, with a tentative D call TRBD2 (5 bases). V was cut by 1 base and J by 0 bases, with 13 bases left in between. The CDR3 contains 16 residues. Germline V CDR1 and CDR2: SGHAT, FQNNGV. CDR3 region: CASSLVGPGVSYEQYF. In DNA, the CDR3 is TGTGCCAGCAGCTTAGTAGGGCCCGGGGTCTCCTACGAGCAGTACTTC.

In this sample, this clonotype turned up once. This sequence joins TRBV10-3 and TRBJ1-2; D remains ambiguous. Germline V gene sequence: CDR1 ENHRY, CDR2 SYGVKD. The CDR3 runs 12 residues. V was trimmed by 7 bases and J by 7 bases, leaving 13 bases between them. The CDR3 protein is CAITEGEGGYTF. As DNA, the CDR3 is TGTGCCATCACTGAAGGAGAGGGTGGCTACACCTTC.

V gene TRBV15 combines with J gene TRBJ2-3; 7 nucleotides align to TRBD1. CDR3 length: 16 residues. Germline-derived CDR1 and CDR2 are LNHNV and YYDKDF (reference sequence). Losses at the gene ends were 1 base for V and 4 bases for J; bases not matched to a gene: 8. CDR3 in amino acids: CATSRAGQEPADTQYF. CDR3 nucleotides: TGTGCCACCAGCAGAGCCGGACAGGAGCCCGCAGATACGCAGTATTTT. The full variable domain, in which reference TRBV15 and TRBJ2-3 provide the parts outside the CDR3, is DAMVIQNPRYQVTQFGKPVTLSCSQTLNHNVMYWYQQKSSQAPKLLFHYYDKDFNNEADTPDNFQSRRPNTSFCFLDIRSPGLGDTAMYLCATSRAGQEPADTQYFGPGTRLTVL.

The chain joins TRBV7-9 to TRBJ2-7; TRBD2 agrees at 8 bases. Trimming cost V 2 bases and J 4 bases; bases outside gene matches: 7. The length of the CDR3 is 15 residues. Germline assignment: CDR1 SEHNR and CDR2 FQNEAQ (reference sequence). The CDR3 is CASSLLAGGLYEQYF. In DNA form, the CDR3 reads TGTGCCAGCAGCTTATTGGCGGGAGGTCTTTACGAGCAGTACTTC.

V usage is TRBV10-3 and J usage is TRBJ1-5, with D unclear. The ends were cut back, 2 bases at V and 0 bases at J, with 5 bases in the middle. The germline gives CDR1 ENHRY, CDR2 SYGVKD. CDR3 length equals 14 residues. CDR3 in DNA: TGTGCCATCAGTGAGGGGAATAGCAATCAGCCCCAGCATTTT. Translation: CAISEGNSNQPQHF.

The gene calls are TRBV19 and TRBJ1-4, with D possibly TRBD1 on 6 matching bases. This CDR3 comprises 14 residues. The germline V gene encodes CDR1 LNHDA and CDR2 SQIVND (reference sequence). V lost 4 bases and J 6 bases, leaving 12 bases between the germline ends. The CDR3 here is CASSTQGTDEKLFF. The CDR3 region has the DNA TGTGCCAGTAGTACACAGGGAACGGATGAAAAACTGTTTTTT.

This rearrangement joins TRBV25-1 to TRBJ2-7; 10 bases are a match to TRBD1. The end of the DNA fits TRBJ2-1 better, so the J call may be wrong. Per the germline V gene, CDR1 is MGHDK and CDR2 is SYGVNS. The length of the CDR3 is 15 residues. CDR3 in amino acids: CASTLAGDRGNEQFF. The CDR3 DNA reads TGTGCCAGCACCTTGGCAGGGGACAGGGGCAATGAGCAGTTCTTC.

This clonotype was detected many times. The rearrangement links TRBV5-1 to TRBJ2-7, with D tentatively TRBD2 (5 bases). The CDR3 runs 14 residues. The germline V gene encodes CDR1 SGHRS and CDR2 YFSETQ. Trimming pared 0 bases from V and 3 bases from J, leaving 10 bases between. CDR3 nucleotides: TGCGCCAGCAGCTTGGCCGGGGAAAACTACGAGCAGTACTTC. Residues: CASSLAGENYEQYF.

In its sample, this clonotype was seen many times. This may stem from a read error, because a much larger clone lies one nucleotide away. CDR3 DNA: TGTGCCAGCAGCGACAGGGTTTACGGGCAGTACTTC. Protein sequence: CASSDRVYGQYF. The V and J genes are TRBV2 and TRBJ2-7, with 7 bases fitting TRBD1. Germline CDR1 and CDR2: SNHLY and FYNNEI. The CDR3 is 12 amino acids.

In this sample, this clonotype turned up a few times. The chain is built from TRBV2 and TRBJ2-7; 8 bases are a match to TRBD1. CDR1 SNHLY and CDR2 FYNNEI come from the germline V gene. J gave up 6 bases and V 6 bases, and 4 bases lay outside the gene matches. The CDR3 has 12 residues. The CDR3 DNA is TGTGCCAGCAGCCGGGACAGGCGCGAGCAGTACTTC. Translating gives CASSRDRREQYF.

This clonotype was counted between two and nine times. This chain links TRBV4-3 with TRBJ1-2, with a possible D match to TRBD1 (5 bases). V lost 1 base, J lost 8 bases, and 14 bases lay in between. This CDR3 has 14 residues. Per germline, CDR1 LGHNA and CDR2 YSLEER. This CDR3 is CASSQVIAGRGYTF. CDR3 nucleotides: TGCGCCAGCAGCCAAGTGATCGCAGGGAGAGGCTACACCTTC.